The rows below give T cell receptor beta chains drawn from one sample of a study of PD-1 blockade in classical Hodgkin lymphoma. The table came from immunoSEQ multiplex PCR; TCRdb's copy has only in-frame clones and leaves some out. The profile shows tens of thousands of clones, around three quarters of them singletons. The sample here was peripheral blood mononuclear cells (PBMCs), taken before the second cycle of nivolumab. These receptors originate from a human donor with classical Hodgkin lymphoma. The CDR3 runs from the conserved cysteine through the conserved F or W. A D gene is named only where the DNA matches it firmly. The size of a clone is reported for some rows only, either as once, few or many, or as a class for expanded clones.

size	V	D	J	CDR3	DNA
once	TRBV9	TRBD1	TRBJ2-7	CASSVRDRSDEQYF	TGTGCCAGCAGCGTCCGGGACAGATCAGACGAGCAGTACTTC
.	TRBV25-1	.	TRBJ2-1	CASSLRTEEFF	TGTGCCAGCTCACTCCGGACAGAAGAGTTCTTC
.	TRBV19	.	TRBJ2-7	CASRTQAGSYEQYF	TGTGCCAGTAGAACACAGGCGGGCTCCTACGAGCAGTACTTC
.	TRBV30	.	TRBJ1-6	CAWRIQASPLHF	TGTGCCTGGAGAATACAGGCGTCCCCCCTCCACTTT
.	TRBV6-6	TRBD2	TRBJ2-1	CASSPRWLAANEQFF	TGTGCCAGCAGTCCCAGGTGGCTAGCGGCAAATGAGCAGTTCTTC
.	TRBV19	.	TRBJ2-3	CASKGLIWADTQYF	TGTGCCAGTAAAGGTCTTATTTGGGCAGATACGCAGTATTTT
medium-sized	TRBV9	.	TRBJ2-3	CASSVNTATDTQYF	TGTGCCAGCAGCGTCAACACGGCAACAGATACGCAGTATTTT
few	TRBV18	.	TRBJ2-1	CASSRLVDVGEQFF	TGTGCCAGCTCCCGCCTGGTAGATGTGGGTGAGCAGTTCTTC
once	TRBV2	TRBD2	TRBJ2-1	CASSDNRQGSGSYEQFF	TGTGCCAGCAGTGATAACAGGCAGGGTAGCGGGAGCTATGAGCAGTTCTTC
.	TRBV5-1	.	TRBJ1-1	CASREGNTEAFF	TGCGCCAGCAGGGAGGGAAACACTGAAGCTTTCTTT
.	TRBV7-9	TRBD2	TRBJ2-7	CASSLASAGGEQYF	TGTGCCAGCAGCTTAGCGTCGGCGGGGGGTGAGCAGTACTTC
.	TRBV7-9	.	TRBJ2-5	CASSSKGLVQYF	TGTGCCAGCAGCTCGAAGGGGCTAGTCCAGTACTTC
.	TRBV25-1	.	TRBJ2-3	CASSERGYTDTQYF	TGTGCCAGCAGTGAGCGGGGCTACACAGATACGCAGTATTTT
few	TRBV19	.	TRBJ2-2	CASSLDTGELFF	TGTGCCAGTAGTCTTGACACCGGGGAGCTGTTTTTT
.	TRBV7-9	TRBD1	TRBJ1-2	CASRQGAIYGYTF	TGTGCCAGTCGACAGGGGGCCATCTATGGCTACACCTTC
.	TRBV5-4	.	TRBJ2-5	CASSPGLQQETQYF	TGTGCCAGCAGCCCCGGACTACAGCAAGAGACCCAGTACTTC
.	TRBV5-6	TRBD2	TRBJ2-3	CASSLLLAGGGDTQYF	TGTGCCAGCAGCTTGTTGCTAGCGGGGGGAGGAGATACGCAGTATTTT
.	TRBV6-5	TRBD1	TRBJ2-7	CASTGTGRHEQYF	TGTGCCAGCACCGGGACAGGGCGCCACGAGCAGTACTTC
.	TRBV7-7	.	TRBJ2-1	CASSLFEGNEQFF	TGTGCTAGCAGCTTATTTGAGGGGAATGAGCAGTTCTTC
.	TRBV5-1	TRBD1	TRBJ1-1	CASSSGQPNTEAFF	TGCGCCAGCAGCTCGGGACAGCCGAACACTGAAGCTTTCTTT
.	TRBV11-2	TRBD1	TRBJ1-1	CASSRGTTGGSGTEAFF	TGTGCCAGCAGTCGAGGTACGACAGGGGGGTCGGGGACTGAAGCTTTCTTT
.	TRBV12-5	.	TRBJ1-2	CASGLVSGGANYGYTF	TGTGCTAGTGGTTTGGTATCCGGGGGCGCCAACTATGGCTACACCTTC
few	TRBV28	.	TRBJ1-6	CASSTPLTNSPLHF	TGTGCCAGCAGTACCCCTCTCACAAATTCACCCCTCCACTTT
.	TRBV6-5	.	TRBJ1-1	CASSEPPAEAFF	TGTGCCAGCAGTGAACCCCCCGCTGAAGCTTTCTTT
.	TRBV6-5	TRBD2	TRBJ2-1	CASSRLAGGYNEQFF	TGTGCCAGCAGCCGACTAGCGGGGGGATACAATGAGCAGTTCTTC
.	TRBV7-2	TRBD1	TRBJ1-5	CASSLGGTGNQPQHF	TGTGCCAGCAGCTTAGGCGGGACAGGGAATCAGCCCCAGCATTTT
.	TRBV7-2	.	TRBJ1-4	CASSLHRGEKLFF	TGTGCCAGCAGCTTACATAGAGGGGAAAAACTGTTTTTT
.	TRBV4-1	TRBD2	TRBJ2-5	CASSQAKTSGGPETQYF	TGCGCCAGCAGCCAAGCGAAAACTAGCGGGGGGCCCGAGACCCAGTACTTC
medium-sized	TRBV27	.	TRBJ2-3	CASNPGSTDTQYF	TGTGCCAGCAACCCGGGGAGCACAGATACGCAGTATTTT
.	TRBV6-4	.	TRBJ2-6	CASSDSGSGANVLTF	TGTGCCAGCAGTGACTCAGGGTCTGGGGCCAACGTCCTGACTTTC
.	TRBV7-2	TRBD2	TRBJ2-3	CASSFPLAGRTDTQYF	TGTGCCAGCAGCTTCCCCCTAGCGGGGCGCACAGATACGCAGTATTTT
once	TRBV7-2	TRBD2	TRBJ2-2	CASGRTSGMLWAGELFF	TGTGCCAGCGGTCGGACTAGCGGGATGTTATGGGCCGGGGAGCTGTTTTTT
.	TRBV6-6	.	TRBJ1-5	CASMGMGTQHF	TGTGCCAGCATGGGGATGGGCACCCAGCATTTT
.	TRBV18	.	TRBJ2-3	CASRTSSSTDTQYF	TGTGCCAGCCGGACTTCATCTAGCACAGATACGCAGTATTTT
.	TRBV5-3	.	TRBJ1-1	CARTPPRAGWCLAFF	TGTGCCAGAACGCCGCCCCGGGCAGGGTGGTGTTTGGCTTTCTTT
once	TRBV30	.	TRBJ2-4	CAWSVLGEAKNIQYF	TGTGCCTGGAGTGTACTTGGGGAGGCCAAAAACATTCAGTACTTC
once	TRBV5-6	.	TRBJ1-3	CASSLATVAGNTIYF	TGTGCCAGCAGCTTAGCGACGGTGGCTGGAAACACCATATATTTT
medium-sized	TRBV5-1	TRBD1	TRBJ2-5	CASSQGQDQETQYF	TGCGCCAGCAGCCAAGGACAGGACCAAGAGACCCAGTACTTC
.	TRBV5-1	TRBD2	TRBJ2-1	CASRTIAGGGANEQFF	TGCGCCAGCAGAACAATAGCGGGAGGAGGGGCGAATGAGCAGTTCTTC
.	TRBV28	TRBD1	TRBJ1-1	CASSATGVGTEAFF	TGTGCCAGCTCGGCGACAGGGGTCGGCACTGAAGCTTTCTTT
.	TRBV19	.	TRBJ1-1	CASKVGAAEAFF	TGTGCCAGTAAAGTAGGGGCTGCTGAAGCTTTCTTT
.	TRBV15	.	TRBJ2-4	CATSRDSLQTKNIQYF	TGTGCCACCAGCAGAGATAGTCTGCAGACCAAAAACATTCAGTACTTC
.	TRBV9	.	TRBJ1-1	CASSVGGRGNTEAFF	TGTGCCAGCAGCGTAGGGGGGCGAGGGAACACTGAAGCTTTCTTT
.	TRBV6-5	.	TRBJ1-5	CASSYNPNQPQHF	TGTGCCAGCAGTTATAACCCCAATCAGCCCCAGCATTTT
.	TRBV7-8	TRBD2	TRBJ2-5	CASSLASGSLAETQYF	TGTGCCAGCAGCTTAGCTAGCGGGAGTCTCGCAGAGACCCAGTACTTC
.	TRBV7-7	.	TRBJ2-1	CASSPLGVGTLRGEQFF	TGTGCTAGCAGCCCACTGGGAGTCGGGACCTTGCGGGGTGAGCAGTTCTTC
.	TRBV15	TRBD1	TRBJ2-2	CATSSDRGFGTGELFF	TGTGCCACCAGCAGTGACAGGGGGTTCGGAACCGGGGAGCTGTTTTTT
medium-sized	TRBV13	.	TRBJ2-5	CASSLGAGQYQETQYF	TGTGCCAGCAGCTTAGGGGCAGGACAGTATCAAGAGACCCAGTACTTC
.	TRBV2	TRBD1	TRBJ2-2	CASIPDRGPNTGELFF	TGTGCCAGCATTCCAGACAGGGGGCCAAACACCGGGGAGCTGTTTTTT
.	TRBV5-1	TRBD1	TRBJ1-2	CASSLAGGTGAYGYTF	TGCGCCAGCAGCTTGGCAGGCGGGACAGGGGCCTATGGCTACACCTTC
few	TRBV7-6	TRBD1	TRBJ2-1	CASSLMDRNNEQFF	TGTGCCAGCAGCCTTATGGACAGGAACAATGAGCAGTTCTTC
.	TRBV4-1	TRBD1	TRBJ2-6	CASSQGTGINSGANVLTF	TGCGCCAGCAGCCAAGGGACAGGGATTAACTCTGGGGCCAACGTCCTGACTTTC